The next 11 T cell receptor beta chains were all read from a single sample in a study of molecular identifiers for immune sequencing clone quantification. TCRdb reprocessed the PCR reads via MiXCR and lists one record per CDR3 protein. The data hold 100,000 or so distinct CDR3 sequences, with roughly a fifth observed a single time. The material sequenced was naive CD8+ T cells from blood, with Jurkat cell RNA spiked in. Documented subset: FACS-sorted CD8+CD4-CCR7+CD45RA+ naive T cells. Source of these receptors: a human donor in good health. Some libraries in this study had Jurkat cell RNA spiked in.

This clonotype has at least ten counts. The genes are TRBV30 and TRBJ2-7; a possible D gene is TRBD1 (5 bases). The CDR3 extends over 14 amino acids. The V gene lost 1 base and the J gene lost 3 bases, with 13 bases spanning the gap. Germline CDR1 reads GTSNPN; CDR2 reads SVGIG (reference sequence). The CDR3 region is CAWSAPAGYYEQYF. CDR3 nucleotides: TGTGCCTGGAGTGCCCCTGCAGGGTACTACGAGCAGTACTTC.

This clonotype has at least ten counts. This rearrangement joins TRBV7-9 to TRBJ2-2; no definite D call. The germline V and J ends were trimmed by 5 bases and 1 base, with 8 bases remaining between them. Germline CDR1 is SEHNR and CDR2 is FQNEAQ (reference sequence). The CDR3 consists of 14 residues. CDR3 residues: CASSPDGNTGELFF. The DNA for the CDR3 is TGTGCCAGCAGCCCCGACGGGAACACCGGGGAGCTGTTTTTT.

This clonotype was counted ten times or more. CDR3 in amino acids: CASSLLDSETEAFF. DNA of the CDR3: TGTGCCAGCAGCTTATTGGACAGCGAGACTGAAGCTTTCTTT. The V gene is TRBV11-2, the J gene TRBJ1-1, with D perhaps TRBD1 (6 bases). Germline CDR1 SGHAT, CDR2 FQNNGV. CDR3 length: 14 residues. The V end was cut by 2 bases, the J end by 5 bases, with 12 bases between. Drawing the rest from reference TRBV11-2 and TRBJ1-1, the complete variable domain is EAGVAQSPRYKIIEKRQSVAFWCNPISGHATLYWYQQILGQGPKLLIQFQNNGVVDDSQLPKDRFSAERLKGVDSTLKIQPAKLEDSAVYLCASSLLDSETEAFFGQGTRLTVV.

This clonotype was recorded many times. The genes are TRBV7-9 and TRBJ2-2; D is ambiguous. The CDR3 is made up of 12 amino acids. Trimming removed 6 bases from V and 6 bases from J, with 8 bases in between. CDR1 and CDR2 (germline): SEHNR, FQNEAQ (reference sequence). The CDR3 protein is CASSFHPGELFF. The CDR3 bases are TGTGCCAGCAGTTTCCACCCCGGGGAGCTGTTTTTT.

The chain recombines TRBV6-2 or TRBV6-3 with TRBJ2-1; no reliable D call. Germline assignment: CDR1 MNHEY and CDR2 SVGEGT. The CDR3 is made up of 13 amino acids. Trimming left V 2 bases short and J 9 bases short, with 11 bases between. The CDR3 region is CASSYRPLGEQFF. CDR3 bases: TGTGCCAGCAGTTACCGACCCCTGGGTGAGCAGTTCTTC.

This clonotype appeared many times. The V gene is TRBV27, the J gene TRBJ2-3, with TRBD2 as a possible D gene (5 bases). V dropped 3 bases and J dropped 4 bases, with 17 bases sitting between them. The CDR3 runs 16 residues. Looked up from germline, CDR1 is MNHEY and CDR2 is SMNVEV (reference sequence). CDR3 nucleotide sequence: TGTGCCAGCAGTTTTTTCTTGGGAGCGAGTCCAGATACGCAGTATTTT. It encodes CASSFFLGASPDTQYF.

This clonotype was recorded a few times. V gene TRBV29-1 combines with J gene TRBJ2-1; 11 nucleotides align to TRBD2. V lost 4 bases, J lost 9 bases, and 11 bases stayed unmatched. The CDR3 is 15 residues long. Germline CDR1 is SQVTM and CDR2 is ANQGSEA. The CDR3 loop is CSVGLAGGPWGEQFF. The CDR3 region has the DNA TGCAGCGTTGGCTTAGCGGGAGGGCCCTGGGGTGAGCAGTTCTTC.

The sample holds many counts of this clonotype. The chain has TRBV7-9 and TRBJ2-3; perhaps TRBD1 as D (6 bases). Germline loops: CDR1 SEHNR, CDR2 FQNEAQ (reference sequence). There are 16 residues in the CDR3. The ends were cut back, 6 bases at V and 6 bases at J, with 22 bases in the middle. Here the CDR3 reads CASSLTGSPTWDTQYF. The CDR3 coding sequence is TGTGCCAGCAGTTTAACAGGGTCCCCCACGTGGGATACGCAGTATTTT.

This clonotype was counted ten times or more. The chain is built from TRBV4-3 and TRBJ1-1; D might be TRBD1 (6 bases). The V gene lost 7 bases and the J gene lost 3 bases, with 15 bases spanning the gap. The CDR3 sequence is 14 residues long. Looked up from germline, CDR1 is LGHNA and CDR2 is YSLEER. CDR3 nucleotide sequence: TGCGCCAGCAAACCAGGGGTCGCGGACACTGAAGCTTTCTTT. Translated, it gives CASKPGVADTEAFF.

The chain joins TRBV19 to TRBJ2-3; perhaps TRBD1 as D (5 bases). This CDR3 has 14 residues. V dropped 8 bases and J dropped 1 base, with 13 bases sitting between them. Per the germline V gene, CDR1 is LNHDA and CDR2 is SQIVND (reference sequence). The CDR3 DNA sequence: TGTGCCAGTGCCCATGAAGGGGGCACAGATACGCAGTATTTT. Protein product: CASAHEGGTDTQYF.

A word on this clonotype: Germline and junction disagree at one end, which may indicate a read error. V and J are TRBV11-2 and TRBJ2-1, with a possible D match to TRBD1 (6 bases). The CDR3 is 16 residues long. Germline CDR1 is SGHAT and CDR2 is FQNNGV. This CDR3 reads CASSLIQGSSYNEQLF. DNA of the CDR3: TGTGCCAGCAGCTTGATACAGGGCAGCTCCTACAATGAGCAGCTCTTC.